Listed below are T cell receptor beta chains from one sample, sequenced in a study of T cell repertoires and Cas9 in healthy adults. Clones were read by immunoSEQ multiplex PCR, and TCRdb kept only the in-frame ones, dropping some. This sample has 20,000 to 25,000 clones, with less than 95% found just once. The sequencing input was CD4+ effector T cells (CD127+, CD25-, CD137-, CD154-) from PBMCs; culture status not recorded. The receptors shown here come from a human donor in good health. Both conserved end residues are part of each CDR3. D genes are given only for firm matches. For some rows the clone size is stated as once, few or many, or as a class when expanded; others skip it.

v_call: TRBV14
clone_size: -
j_call: TRBJ1-1
d_call: -
cdr3_nt: TGTGCCAGCAGCCAGGAGCTGAACACTGAAGCTTTCTTT
cdr3_aa: CASSQELNTEAFF

v_call: TRBV7-8
clone_size: -
j_call: TRBJ1-2
d_call: -
cdr3_nt: TGTGCCAGCAGCTTAAAGGTTTCCGGGTCTATGGCGCCGGGAATCCGAAACTATGGCTACACCTTC
cdr3_aa: CASSLKVSGSMAPGIRNYGYTF

v_call: TRBV7-3
clone_size: few
j_call: TRBJ2-2
d_call: TRBD2
cdr3_nt: TGTGCCAGCAGCTTGGGACTAGCGGGCGGGGCCGGGGAGCTGTTTTTT
cdr3_aa: CASSLGLAGGAGELFF

v_call: TRBV4-1
clone_size: -
j_call: TRBJ1-2
d_call: -
cdr3_nt: TGCGCCAGCAGCCAAGAACGAGACGTCTATGGCTACACCTTC
cdr3_aa: CASSQERDVYGYTF

v_call: TRBV4-1
clone_size: -
j_call: TRBJ2-3
d_call: -
cdr3_nt: TGCGCCAGCAGCCAGGGTGGGTCAGGGGGGCCGCGCACAGATACGCAGTATTTT
cdr3_aa: CASSQGGSGGPRTDTQYF

v_call: TRBV25-1
clone_size: -
j_call: TRBJ2-5
d_call: -
cdr3_nt: TGTGCCAGCCGGTCGCCTCTGCGACCGGAAGAGACCCAGTACTTC
cdr3_aa: CASRSPLRPEETQYF

v_call: TRBV4-1
clone_size: once
j_call: TRBJ1-3
d_call: TRBD1
cdr3_nt: TGCGCCAGCAGCCAAGCGGGGCCCCGGGACAGTACAGGAAACACCATATATTTT
cdr3_aa: CASSQAGPRDSTGNTIYF

v_call: TRBV7-8
clone_size: once
j_call: TRBJ1-2
d_call: TRBD1
cdr3_nt: TGTGCCAGCAGCTCAACAGGGGCCTATGGCTACACCTTC
cdr3_aa: CASSSTGAYGYTF

v_call: TRBV5-1
clone_size: -
j_call: TRBJ2-5
d_call: -
cdr3_nt: TGCGCCAGCAGCTTGGGCGGTGGGGCAGAGACCCAGTACTTC
cdr3_aa: CASSLGGGAETQYF

v_call: TRBV2
clone_size: -
j_call: TRBJ1-2
d_call: -
cdr3_nt: TGTGCCAGCAGTGGAAATCCAGGGTATGGCTACACCTTC
cdr3_aa: CASSGNPGYGYTF

v_call: TRBV2
clone_size: once
j_call: TRBJ2-1
d_call: -
cdr3_nt: TGTGCCAGCAGTTCAGACAGCCCCTACGGGGATGAGCAGTTCTTC
cdr3_aa: CASSSDSPYGDEQFF

v_call: TRBV6-1
clone_size: -
j_call: TRBJ2-1
d_call: TRBD2
cdr3_nt: TGTGCCTCGACGACCCTAGCGGGAGTGCACAATGAGCAGTTCTTC
cdr3_aa: CASTTLAGVHNEQFF

v_call: TRBV19
clone_size: once
j_call: TRBJ2-1
d_call: -
cdr3_nt: TGTGCCAGTAGTATAGATCGGGGGACAGAGCAGTTCTTC
cdr3_aa: CASSIDRGTEQFF

v_call: TRBV4-2
clone_size: -
j_call: TRBJ1-1
d_call: -
cdr3_nt: TGTGCCAGCAGCCAACCTATTGGTATGTCGAGGGGTCGGAACACTGAAGCTTTCTTT
cdr3_aa: CASSQPIGMSRGRNTEAFF

v_call: TRBV12-5
clone_size: -
j_call: TRBJ2-3
d_call: -
cdr3_nt: TGTGCTAGTGGTCCCTCGGGTTATAGCGAAGATACGCAGTATTTT
cdr3_aa: CASGPSGYSEDTQYF

v_call: TRBV7-3
clone_size: once
j_call: TRBJ2-1
d_call: -
cdr3_nt: TGTGCCAGCAGCCCAGGGCGCGGCTTTGACAATGAGCAGTTCTTC
cdr3_aa: CASSPGRGFDNEQFF

v_call: TRBV7-6
clone_size: -
j_call: TRBJ1-6
d_call: -
cdr3_nt: TGTGCCAGCAGCTTAGCCCTTAATTCACCCCTCCACTTT
cdr3_aa: CASSLALNSPLHF

v_call: TRBV5-1
clone_size: -
j_call: TRBJ1-2
d_call: -
cdr3_nt: TGCGCCAGCAGCTTGCAAGAAGGGGCGCGAAGTGGCTACACCTTC
cdr3_aa: CASSLQEGARSGYTF

v_call: TRBV5-4
clone_size: few
j_call: TRBJ1-5
d_call: TRBD1
cdr3_nt: TGTGCCAGCAGCCCCGGGACAGGGTTGGAGCCCCAGCATTTT
cdr3_aa: CASSPGTGLEPQHF

v_call: TRBV9
clone_size: -
j_call: TRBJ2-3
d_call: TRBD2
cdr3_nt: TGTGCCAGCAGCATGACCGGGACTAGCGGGATAGGAGATACGCAGTATTTT
cdr3_aa: CASSMTGTSGIGDTQYF

v_call: TRBV19
clone_size: -
j_call: TRBJ2-3
d_call: -
cdr3_nt: TGTGCCAGTAGTGTCTCTCTCGGCACAGATACGCAGTATTTT
cdr3_aa: CASSVSLGTDTQYF

v_call: TRBV7-3
clone_size: -
j_call: TRBJ2-3
d_call: -
cdr3_nt: TGTGCCAGCAGCTTAAACATTGGCACAGATACGCAGTATTTT
cdr3_aa: CASSLNIGTDTQYF

v_call: TRBV7-2
clone_size: -
j_call: TRBJ2-7
d_call: -
cdr3_nt: TGTGCCAGCAGCTTAGTCGTCAGTCAAAGCTCCTACGAGCAGTACTTC
cdr3_aa: CASSLVVSQSSYEQYF

v_call: TRBV6-5
clone_size: -
j_call: TRBJ2-1
d_call: -
cdr3_nt: TGTGCCAGCAGTTACAAGGGGGGCGGATCCTACAATGAGCAGTTCTTC
cdr3_aa: CASSYKGGGSYNEQFF

v_call: TRBV28
clone_size: -
j_call: TRBJ2-3
d_call: -
cdr3_nt: TGTGCCAGCATTACCCGGGGAGGATCGCAGTATTTT
cdr3_aa: CASITRGGSQYF

v_call: TRBV2
clone_size: -
j_call: TRBJ2-3
d_call: TRBD2
cdr3_nt: TGTGCCAGCAAGGGACTAGCGGGCCCCACAGATACGCAGTATTTT
cdr3_aa: CASKGLAGPTDTQYF

v_call: TRBV11-2
clone_size: few
j_call: TRBJ1-4
d_call: -
cdr3_nt: TGTGCCAGCAGCTTAATAGGGGAAAAACTGTTTTTT
cdr3_aa: CASSLIGEKLFF

v_call: TRBV5-4
clone_size: -
j_call: TRBJ2-1
d_call: TRBD2
cdr3_nt: TGTGCCAGCAGCTTGGGCCCGACTAGCGGGAGGCCGGGTGAGCAGTTCTTC
cdr3_aa: CASSLGPTSGRPGEQFF

v_call: TRBV7-2
clone_size: -
j_call: TRBJ2-1
d_call: TRBD1
cdr3_nt: TGTGCCAGCAGGCGGACAGGGGGCAATGAGCAGTTCTTC
cdr3_aa: CASRRTGGNEQFF

v_call: TRBV14
clone_size: -
j_call: TRBJ2-1
d_call: TRBD2
cdr3_nt: TGTGCCAGCAGCTGGACTAGCGGGATTAGTGAGCAGTTCTTC
cdr3_aa: CASSWTSGISEQFF

v_call: TRBV18
clone_size: few
j_call: TRBJ2-7
d_call: TRBD1
cdr3_nt: TGTGCCAGCTCACCAGGACAGGGATTTCCTGAGCAGTACTTC
cdr3_aa: CASSPGQGFPEQYF

v_call: TRBV4-3
clone_size: -
j_call: TRBJ2-5
d_call: TRBD2
cdr3_nt: TGCGCCAGCAGCCAAGCGGGACTACTGATTAACTTC
cdr3_aa: CASSQAGLLINF

v_call: TRBV7-2
clone_size: -
j_call: TRBJ2-1
d_call: -
cdr3_nt: TGTGCCAGCAGCTTAGCGGGGGGCAATGAGCAGTTCTTC
cdr3_aa: CASSLAGGNEQFF

v_call: TRBV20-1
clone_size: once
j_call: TRBJ2-1
d_call: -
cdr3_nt: TGCAGTGCTAGTCGGCATGAGCAGTTCTTC
cdr3_aa: CSASRHEQFF

v_call: TRBV7-3
clone_size: -
j_call: TRBJ1-2
d_call: TRBD1
cdr3_nt: TGTGCCAGCAGCTTGGACAGGGACGGCGGCTACACCTTC
cdr3_aa: CASSLDRDGGYTF

v_call: TRBV2
clone_size: -
j_call: TRBJ1-6
d_call: TRBD1
cdr3_nt: TGTGCCACCCACCAGGGGGTTGATTCACCCCTCCACTTT
cdr3_aa: CATHQGVDSPLHF

v_call: TRBV25-1
clone_size: -
j_call: TRBJ2-7
d_call: -
cdr3_nt: TGTGCCAGCAGTGACTCAGGGGCGAACTCCTACGAGCAGTACTTC
cdr3_aa: CASSDSGANSYEQYF

v_call: TRBV30
clone_size: -
j_call: TRBJ2-1
d_call: TRBD2
cdr3_nt: TGTGCCTGGATTCCGGGACTAGCGATCAATGAGCAGTTCTTC
cdr3_aa: CAWIPGLAINEQFF

v_call: TRBV2
clone_size: -
j_call: TRBJ1-1
d_call: TRBD1
cdr3_nt: TGTGCCAGCAGAGTTACAGGGGTGACTGAAGCTTTCTTT
cdr3_aa: CASRVTGVTEAFF